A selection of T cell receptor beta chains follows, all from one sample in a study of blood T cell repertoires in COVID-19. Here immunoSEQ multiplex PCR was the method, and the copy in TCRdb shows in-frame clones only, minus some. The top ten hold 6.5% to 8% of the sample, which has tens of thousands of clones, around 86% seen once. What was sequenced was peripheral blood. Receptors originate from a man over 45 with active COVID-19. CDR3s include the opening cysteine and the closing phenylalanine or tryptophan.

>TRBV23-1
CASSQSRQGAKEGNQPQHF
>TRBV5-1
CASSLGGSFNYGYTF
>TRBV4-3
CASSQVAGGSYNEQFF
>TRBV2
CASSAGLNTEAFF
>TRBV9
CASSERDSNYGYTF
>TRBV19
CASHQDRSSYNSPLHF
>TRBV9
CASSGGASYEQYF
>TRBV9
CASSVTRQNYGYTF
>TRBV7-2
CASTPQEDRGDNWYEQYF
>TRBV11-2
CASSEQPEADTQYF
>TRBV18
CASSPPLAGGDEQFF
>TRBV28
CASSLPGTGRTNEKLFF
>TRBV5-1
CASKRGASDTQYF
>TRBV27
CASSSPASGGAHEQFF
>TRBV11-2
CASSLGQGLYEQYF
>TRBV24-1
CATSDPSGGGSYNEQFF
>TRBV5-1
CASSLGTGYDTEAFF
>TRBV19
CASSLLGGIPHSYEQYF
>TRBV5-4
CASSSYQGRGYEQYF
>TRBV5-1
CASSHPPERELENEQFF
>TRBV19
CASSIKQGADTQYF
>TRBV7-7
CASTAYNTGELFF
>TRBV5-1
CASTHGVGSYQETQYF
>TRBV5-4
CASSFSGQGSNEKLFF
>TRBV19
CASSMGQARGYSNQPQHF
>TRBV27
CASSLEGTSIFNEQFF
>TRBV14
CASSQEAGGLTTDTQYF
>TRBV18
CASSGDSAGELFF
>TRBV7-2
CASSPGGSGRAYSYNEQFF
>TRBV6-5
CASSYAGTPGGKAFF
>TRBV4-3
CASSLTGQGNYGYTF
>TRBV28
CAIFGNGYTF
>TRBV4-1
CASSTGDMNTEAFF
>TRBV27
CASSPNRDSLEKLFF
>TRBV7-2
CASSLAASGGANEQFF
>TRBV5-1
CASSSVAGGPREQFF
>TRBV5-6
CASSFLGVPSYEQYF
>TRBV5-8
CASRLRTGRGNQPQHF
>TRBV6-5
CASSHHHGDDGYTF
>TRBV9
CASSVEQRSGNTIYF
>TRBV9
CASSVAGLAEGEQFF
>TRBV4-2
CASSQDQGGWTEAFF
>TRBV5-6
CASSSWGSDTQYF
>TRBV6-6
CASSYGQGAFF
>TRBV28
CASSLYGVAGGYTF
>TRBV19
CASSIALLETYNEQFF
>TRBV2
CATGDSSYNSPLHF
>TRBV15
CATSSQGDNSPLHF
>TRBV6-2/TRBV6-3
CASSLLQALYEQYF
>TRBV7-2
CASSLTSGTDEKLFF
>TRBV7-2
CASSRLNQPQHF
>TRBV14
CASSQDPRGPNSPLHF
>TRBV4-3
CASSQDPPGAPQPQHF
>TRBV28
CASSAPGQYQNEAFF
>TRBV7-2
CASSTIAGGPQDTQYF
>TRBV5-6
CASSLPGSGYGYTF
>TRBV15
CATAGSYNSPLHF
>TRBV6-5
CAGKGTGGFYEQYF
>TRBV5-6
CASSPLATGNTEAFF